This TCR beta chain was obtained from a study of patients and donors after allogeneic stem cell transplantation. TCRdb re-analysed the RT-PCR reads in MiXCR, keeping a single row per CDR3 protein. The sample yields approximately 60,000 distinct CDR3 sequences, about 14% seen once. For this clonotype: Without the conserved terminal phenylalanine or tryptophan, this CDR3 likely stems from a read error.

V lost 3 bases to trimming and J lost 5 bases; unmatched junction nucleotides: 9. Germline CDR1 is DFQATT and CDR2 is SNEGSKA (reference sequence). The CDR3 is 14 amino acids. The chain links TRBV20-1 to TRBJ2-7; 8 nucleotides align to TRBD2. The sequencing sample was made of blood, either unsorted or a sorted T cell fraction (not recorded which). This sequence originates from a human donor who was either an allogeneic HSCT recipient or a stem cell or donor lymphocyte infusion donor (not recorded which). It is not recorded whose cells these are; they may come from a transplant donor. The CDR3 spells CSASVSGRGDEQYS. Here the CDR3 DNA reads TGCAGTGCTAGCGTGAGCGGGAGAGGCGACGAGCAGTACTCC.